This record looks at one T cell receptor (beta chain) sequence and its context. Its target is not known. MiXCR was run by TCRdb on the RT-PCR reads, yielding one entry per CDR3 protein. The sample has hundreds of thousands of distinct CDR3 sequences, 25% seen once. The germline V gene has CDR1 SEHNR and CDR2 FQNEAQ (reference sequence). The CDR3 runs 17 residues. V was cut by 5 bases and J by 6 bases, with 26 bases left in between. These data are taken from a study of response to subunit inactivated influenza vaccine. General study points: That few new T cells are recruited by each seasonal influenza vaccination was the authors' suggestion.

The sample here was CD4+ T cells sorted from PBMCs, taken roughly 5 days after vaccination. The receptor comes from a man aged 50 to 59 who received an inactivated influenza vaccine. The rearrangement uses TRBV7-9 and TRBJ2-7; the D gene could be TRBD1 or TRBD2 (5 bases each). The CDR3 region is CASSPRDLPGEMSEQYF. In nucleotides, the CDR3 is TGTGCCAGCAGCCCCAGGGACCTCCCGGGTGAAATGAGCGAGCAGTACTTC.